These 7 T cell receptor beta chains originate from one sample sequenced in a study of T cells in women clearing cervical HPV infection. The assay was immunoSEQ multiplex PCR, and TCRdb's table has in-frame clones only and misses some. The repertoire table contains tens of thousands of clones. The sequencing input was blood buffy coat. All receptors come from a woman between 18 and 75 years old with a cervical HPV16 infection that either progressed to CIN3+ or cleared (not recorded which).

As to this clone: The read ends 3 residues shy of where the CDR3 ends; the end is completed using the germline J gene. The chain carries TRBV20-1 and TRBJ1-1; D possibly corresponds to TRBD1 (5 bases). Trimming shortened V by 3 bases and J by 5 bases, and 13 bases separated the two germline ends. Germline V gene data show CDR1 as DFQATT and CDR2 as SNEGSKA (reference sequence). The CDR3 is 13 amino acids. CDR3 bases read: TGCAGTGCTAGCATAGTTCGGGGGACTGAA. Translated: CSASIVRGTE. The whole CDR3 protein is CSASIVRGTEAFF.

Concerning this clone itself: The CDR3 end lies 3 residues beyond the end of the read and is filled in from the germline J gene. The chain links TRBV6-2 or TRBV6-3 to TRBJ2-7; 12 nucleotides align to TRBD2. V dropped 7 bases and J dropped 5; count of bases not matched to a gene: 12. CDR1 and CDR2 (germline): MNHEY, SVGEGT. CDR3 size: 16 residues. The CDR3 DNA, read in part, is TGTGCCAGCACCCGACATTCTAGCGGGAGGGCCCACGAG. Its protein is CASTRHSSGRAHE. The CDR3, in full, reads CASTRHSSGRAHEQYF.

About this clone itself: The read comes to an end 3 residues before the CDR3 does, leaving the germline J gene to fill in the end. The chain carries TRBV19 and TRBJ1-1, with a weak D call TRBD1 (5 bases). The germline V gene encodes CDR1 LNHDA and CDR2 SQIVND (reference sequence). V shed 4 bases and J shed 0 bases, with 9 bases lying between them. This CDR3 spans 14 amino acids. The chain's CDR3 is CASSSQGLNTEAFF. The covered CDR3 bases are TGTGCCAGTAGTAGTCAGGGCTTGAACACTGAA.

As for this clone: The read falls 3 residues short of the CDR3 end, and the missing part is taken from the germline J gene. J is TRBJ2-7 and V is TRBV11-2; a weak D match, TRBD2 (5 bases). The CDR3 is made up of 12 amino acids. Germline CDR1 is SGHAT and CDR2 is FQNNGV. V was trimmed by 6 bases and J by 4 bases, leaving 10 bases between them. The sequenced CDR3 bases are TGTGCCAGCAGTCCCTCGGGGTACGAG. It yields the protein CASSPSGYE. The full CDR3 is CASSPSGYEQYF.

Worth noting for this clone: The read ends 3 residues before the CDR3 terminus; that terminus is restored from the germline J gene. This sequence joins TRBV11-1 and TRBJ1-2, with D uncertain. The CDR3 spans 13 residues. Germline V gives CDR1 SGHAT, CDR2 FQDESV (reference sequence). V was shortened by 2 bases and J by 4 bases, with 8 bases between the two germline ends. CDR3 amino acids: CASSLQNLYGYTF. CDR3 bases read: TGTGCCAGCAGCTTACAGAACCTCTATGGC. Looking up the rest from reference TRBV11-1 and TRBJ1-2 gives the full variable domain: EAEVAQSPRYKITEKSQAVAFWCDPISGHATLYWYRQILGQGPELLVQFQDESVVDDSQLPKDRFSAERLKGVDSTLKIQPAELGDSAMYLCASSLQNLYGYTFGSGTRLTVV.

With regard to this clone: The read finishes 3 residues shy of the CDR3 end, and the germline J gene is used to complete it. The rearrangement links TRBV7-3 to TRBJ1-2; the D is unclear. CDR3 length equals 13 residues. Trimming shortened V by 5 bases and J by 2 bases, and 9 bases separated the two germline ends. The germline gives CDR1 SGHTA, CDR2 FQGTGA. Partial CDR3 DNA: TGTGCCAGCAGCCCCGACGGGAACTATGGC. Amino acids: CASSPDGNYG. The CDR3 as a whole reads CASSPDGNYGYTF.

As concerns this clone: The observed sequence ends 3 residues before the CDR3 terminus, with the missing tail filled in from the germline J gene. This chain connects TRBV5-1 to TRBJ2-2; the match to TRBD2 covers 10 bases. Germline V CDR1 and CDR2: SGHRS, YFSETQ. The V gene end was trimmed by 5 bases and the J gene end by 5 bases; junction bases not matched to a gene: 6. This CDR3 is 15 amino acids long. CDR3 DNA, as far as it was read: TGCGCCAGCAGTCGGGCTAGCGGGAGTACCGGGGAG. Translation: CASSRASGSTGE. The full CDR3 protein reads CASSRASGSTGELFF.